One and the same sample provided the 19 T cell receptor beta chains below, sequenced in a study of T cells in women clearing cervical HPV infection. Sequenced by immunoSEQ multiplex PCR; TCRdb stores in-frame clones only, minus some. The listing records about 14,000 clones. Sequences were obtained from blood buffy coat. These receptors all come from a woman aged 18 to 75 with a cervical HPV16 infection that either progressed to CIN3+ or cleared (not recorded which).

CDR3 loop: CASSQEVTGDTEAFF. The part of the CDR3 DNA that was read is TGCGCCAGCAGCCAAGAAGTGACAGGGGACACTGAA. The V gene is TRBV4-1, the J gene TRBJ1-1, with 8 bases matching TRBD1. The read gets to within 3 residues of the CDR3 end, and the germline J gene fills in the rest. The V and J ends lost 0 bases and 3 bases, in that order; junction bases with no gene match: 3. Per the germline V gene, CDR1 is MGHRA and CDR2 is YSYEKL. The CDR3 sequence is 15 residues long.

In regard to this clone: The junction does not match germline at one end; this may be a read error. The CDR3 end falls 3 residues outside the read, so it is completed with the germline J gene. V is TRBV2 and J is TRBJ1-2; 7 bases are shared with TRBD1. Germline V lookup: CDR1 SNHLY, CDR2 FYNNEI. The CDR3 sequence is 14 residues long. The sequenced CDR3 bases are TGTGCCAGCAGTGGGGTCGAGGGGGCCTATGAC. It codes for CASSGVEGAYD. The entire CDR3 is CASSGVEGAYDYTF.

A word on this clone: The observed sequence ends 3 residues before the CDR3 terminus, with the missing tail filled in from the germline J gene. The chain employs TRBV2 and TRBJ2-5; D is possibly TRBD2 (6 bases). This CDR3 spans 12 amino acids. Trimming pared 5 bases from V and 5 bases from J, leaving 9 bases between. CDR1 is SNHLY and CDR2 is FYNNEI in the germline V gene. Incomplete CDR3 DNA: TGTGCCAGCAGTCAGACTAGGGAGACC. It specifies CASSQTRET. The whole CDR3 protein is CASSQTRETQYF.

With respect to this clone: The read ends 3 residues early relative to the CDR3; the germline J gene fills the gap. The chain uses TRBV7-8 and TRBJ2-3; possible D gene TRBD2, 7 bases. The CDR3 has 15 residues. Germline lookup yields CDR1 SGHVS and CDR2 FQNEAQ. The CDR3 spells CASSTRAGARETQYF. The DNA read from the CDR3 is TGTGCCAGCAGCACCCGTGCGGGGGCAAGAGAGACG.

Concerning this clone itself: The CDR3 goes on 3 residues after the read ends, and that part is filled in from the germline J gene. The chain is built from TRBV18 and TRBJ2-3; 12 bases are a match to TRBD2. The CDR3 has 17 amino acids. V was clipped by 6 bases and J by 0 bases; unmatched bases: 7. CDR1 and CDR2 (germline): KGHSH, LQKENI. The CDR3 reads CASSKGLAGSSTDTQYF. The CDR3 bases that were read are TGTGCCAGCTCCAAGGGACTAGCGGGTTCTAGCACAGATACG.

With regard to this clone: The read terminates 3 residues before the CDR3 end, so the remaining end is supplied by the germline J gene. The chain uses TRBV28 and TRBJ2-7; D gene ambiguous. Germline V gene sequence: CDR1 MDHEN, CDR2 SYDVKM. Trimming pared 5 bases from V and 3 bases from J, leaving 5 bases between. This CDR3 contains 11 residues. CDR3 DNA (partial): TGTGCCAGCAGTATCAACTACGAG. Protein sequence: CASSINYE. The CDR3 as a whole reads CASSINYEQYF.

As regards this clone: The read comes to an end 3 residues before the CDR3 does, leaving the germline J gene to fill in the end. This chain links TRBV7-2 with TRBJ2-2; the match to TRBD1 covers 8 bases. The CDR3 loop spans 18 amino acids. Trimming cost V 0 bases and J 3 bases; bases outside gene matches: 9. Germline V CDR1 and CDR2: SGHTA, FQGNSA. The CDR3: CASSLARGRGPDTGELFF. The CDR3 DNA, read in part, is TGTGCCAGCAGCTTAGCGCGAGGCAGGGGGCCCGACACCGGGGAG.

As regards this clone: The CDR3 is cut off 3 residues early in the read; its end comes from the germline J gene. The J gene is TRBJ2-1, the V gene TRBV20-1, with D maybe TRBD2 (7 bases). CDR1 and CDR2 (germline): DFQATT, SNEGSKA (reference sequence). The CDR3 covers 13 residues. Trimming stripped 7 bases from V and 5 bases from J, with 15 bases between. The CDR3 region is CSGVGGANNEQFF. The CDR3 bases that were read are TGCAGTGGTGTAGGGGGGGCCAACAATGAG.

A word on this clone: The read terminates 3 residues before the CDR3 end, so the remaining end is supplied by the germline J gene. The chain is built from TRBV7-9 and TRBJ1-1; TRBD1 is a possible D gene (5 bases). This CDR3 has 14 residues. Trimming cost V 2 bases and J 4 bases, with 11 bases left between them. Germline CDR1 SEHNR, CDR2 FQNEAQ (reference sequence). CDR3 DNA, as far as it was read: TGTGCCAGCAGCTTAAGCAGGGAGTCCACTGAA. This encodes CASSLSRESTE. The entire CDR3 is CASSLSRESTEAFF.

Comments on this clone: The read finishes 3 residues shy of the CDR3 end, and the germline J gene is used to complete it. This chain joins TRBV7-2 and TRBJ2-3, with a tentative D call TRBD1 (6 bases). Germline V gene data show CDR1 as SGHTA and CDR2 as FQGNSA. Trimming stripped 5 bases from V and 2 bases from J, with 11 bases between. This CDR3 comprises 14 residues. CDR3 loop: CASSPGAPTDTQYF. The covered CDR3 bases are TGTGCCAGCAGCCCAGGGGCCCCCACAGATACG.

Of note for this clone: The observed sequence ends 3 residues before the CDR3 terminus, with the missing tail filled in from the germline J gene. This chain joins TRBV7-2 and TRBJ2-4; tentatively, D is TRBD1 (5 bases). The CDR3 extends over 13 amino acids. Germline V lookup: CDR1 SGHTA, CDR2 FQGNSA. CDR3 DNA, as far as it was read: TGTGCCAGCAGCTCGACAGTGGGATATGGT. It codes for CASSSTVGYG. In full, the CDR3 reads CASSSTVGYGQYF.

For this clone: The CDR3 extends 3 residues past the end of the read, so its final part is completed from the germline J gene. The chain has TRBV18 and TRBJ1-2; TRBD1 might be the D (5 bases). Germline-derived CDR1 and CDR2 are KGHSH and LQKENI. This CDR3 contains 13 residues. The sequenced part of the CDR3 DNA is TGTGCCAGCTCACCACCGGGGGGGTATACC. Protein product: CASSPPGGYT. The whole CDR3 sequence reads CASSPPGGYTYTF.

Notes on this clone: The read stops 3 residues short of the end of the CDR3; the missing end is completed from the germline J gene. V usage is TRBV7-2 and J usage is TRBJ2-3; D is possibly TRBD1 (6 bases). There are 12 residues in the CDR3. Germline V gene data show CDR1 as SGHTA and CDR2 as FQGNSA. The CDR3 here is CASSWQGNAQYF. The covered CDR3 bases are TGTGCCAGCAGCTGGCAGGGGAACGCG.

As regards this clone: The read falls 3 residues short of the CDR3 end, and the missing part is taken from the germline J gene. The chain recombines TRBV6-2 or TRBV6-3 with TRBJ1-4, with 8 bases that match TRBD1. CDR1 and CDR2 from the germline V gene are MNHEY and SVGEGT. CDR3 length: 13 amino acids. V dropped 10 bases and J dropped 5; count of bases not matched to a gene: 6. The CDR3 protein is CATRGLGNEKLFF. Incomplete CDR3 DNA: TGTGCCACCAGGGGGCTCGGGAATGAAAAA.

For this clone: The CDR3 extends 3 residues past the end of the read, so its final part is completed from the germline J gene. This chain joins TRBV7-6 and TRBJ2-3; 11 bases agree with TRBD2. CDR3 length: 16 amino acids. Losses at the gene ends were 5 bases for V and 4 bases for J; bases not matched to a gene: 8. Germline CDR1 reads SGHVS; CDR2 reads FNYEAQ. This chain's CDR3 is CASSPPTSGVPDTQYF. The sequenced CDR3 bases are TGTGCCAGCAGCCCGCCGACTAGCGGGGTTCCAGATACG.

This clone ranks as medium-sized in terms of frequency. The CDR3 end lies 3 residues beyond the end of the read and is filled in from the germline J gene. V usage is TRBV19 and J usage is TRBJ2-1; either TRBD1 or TRBD2 may fit D (5 bases each). Looked up from germline, CDR1 is LNHDA and CDR2 is SQIVND (reference sequence). Between the trimmed V and J ends, which lost 0 bases and 0 bases, there was a span of 12 bases. The CDR3 is 17 amino acids. Partial CDR3 DNA: TGTGCCAGTAGTATAGATCGAGGGGTAGGCTCCTACAATGAG. Translating gives CASSIDRGVGSYNE. The CDR3 reads in full as CASSIDRGVGSYNEQFF. Complete variable domain (other parts from reference TRBV19 and TRBJ2-1): DGGITQSPKYLFRKEGQNVTLSCEQNLNHDAMYWYRQDPGQGLRLIYYSQIVNDFQKGDIAEGYSVSREKKESFPLTVTSAQKNPTAFYLCASSIDRGVGSYNEQFFGPGTRLTVL.

Of note for this clone: Read coverage stops 3 residues before the CDR3 terminus; the germline J gene supplies the remainder. The chain employs TRBV27 and TRBJ2-1, with 9 bases identical to TRBD2. J lost 5 bases, V lost 8 bases, and 10 bases had no gene match. From germline, CDR1 is MNHEY and CDR2 SMNVEV (reference sequence). The CDR3 is 15 amino acids. The sequenced CDR3 bases are TGTGCCAGCTCCCCCCTAGCGGGGTCCCACAATGAG. Encoded protein: CASSPLAGSHNE. The entire CDR3 protein is CASSPLAGSHNEQFF.

Comment on this clone: Coverage ceases 3 residues before the CDR3 finishes, and the germline J gene fills in the end. The rearrangement links TRBV6-1 to TRBJ2-4, with D perhaps matching TRBD2 (6 bases). The CDR3 contains 15 residues. Trimming left V 6 bases short and J 6 bases short, with 18 bases between. Germline V gene sequence: CDR1 MNHNS, CDR2 SASEGT. The part of the CDR3 DNA that was read is TGTGCCAGCAGCGAAAACCGGGACGGGGGAAACATT. Translation gives CASSENRDGGNI. The complete CDR3 protein is CASSENRDGGNIQYF.

Comments on this clone: The read is 3 residues too short to cover the CDR3 end, so that end is filled in from the germline J gene. The rearrangement uses TRBV19 and TRBJ1-5; unclear D gene. This CDR3 contains 17 residues. Looked up from germline, CDR1 is LNHDA and CDR2 is SQIVND (reference sequence). V was cut by 9 bases and J by 1 base, with 22 bases left in between. The sequenced CDR3 bases are TGTGCCAGCCTACCCTCGAGGGCCTCCTACAGCAATCAGCCC. Its protein is CASLPSRASYSNQP. The full-length CDR3 reads as CASLPSRASYSNQPQHF.